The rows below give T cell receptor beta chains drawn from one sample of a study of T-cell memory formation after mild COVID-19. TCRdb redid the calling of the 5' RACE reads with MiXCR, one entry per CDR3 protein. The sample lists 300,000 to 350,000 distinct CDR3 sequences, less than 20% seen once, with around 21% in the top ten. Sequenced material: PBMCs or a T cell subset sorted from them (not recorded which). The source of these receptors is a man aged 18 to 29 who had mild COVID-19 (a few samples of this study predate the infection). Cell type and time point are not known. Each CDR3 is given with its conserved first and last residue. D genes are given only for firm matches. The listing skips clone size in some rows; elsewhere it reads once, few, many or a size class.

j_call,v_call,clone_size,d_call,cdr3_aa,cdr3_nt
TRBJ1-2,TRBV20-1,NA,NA,CSALYRGF,TGCAGTGCTCTTTACCGGGGCTTC
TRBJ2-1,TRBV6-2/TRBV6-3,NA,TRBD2,CASRLRLAGDNEQFF,TGTGCCAGCAGGCTCCGACTAGCGGGGGACAATGAGCAGTTCTTC
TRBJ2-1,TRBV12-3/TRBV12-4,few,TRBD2,CASSSVAGGPPYNEQFF,TGTGCCAGCAGTTCAGTAGCGGGGGGGCCTCCCTACAATGAGCAGTTCTTC
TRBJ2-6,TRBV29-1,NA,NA,CSVLVPDSGANVLTF,TGCAGCGTCCTGGTGCCAGACTCTGGGGCCAACGTCCTGACTTTC
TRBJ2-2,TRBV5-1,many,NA,CASSPRRQEDTGELFF,TGCGCCAGCAGCCCCCGTAGACAGGAGGACACCGGGGAGCTGTTTTTT
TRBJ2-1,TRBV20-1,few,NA,CSASRTPAPGNEQFF,TGCAGTGCTAGTCGCACCCCCGCCCCCGGCAATGAGCAGTTCTTC
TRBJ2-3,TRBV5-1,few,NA,CASSLTNPTDTQYF,TGCGCCAGCAGCTTAACCAACCCCACAGATACGCAGTATTTT
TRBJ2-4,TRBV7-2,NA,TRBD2,CASSRLRGEENIQYF,TGTGCCAGCAGCCGGCTCCGGGGGGAGGAAAACATTCAGTACTTC
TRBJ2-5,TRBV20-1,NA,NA,CSASPPLGGPVGETQYF,TGCAGTGCTAGTCCCCCCCTCGGGGGGCCAGTAGGAGAGACCCAGTACTTC
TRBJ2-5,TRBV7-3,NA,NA,CASSRGWKETQYF,TGTGCCAGCAGTCGGGGGTGGAAAGAGACCCAGTACTTC
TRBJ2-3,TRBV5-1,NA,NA,CASQTGRWTDTQYF,TGCGCCAGCCAGACAGGACGGTGGACAGATACGCAGTATTTT
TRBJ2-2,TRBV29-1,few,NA,CSVYRVDTGELFF,TGCAGCGTTTACAGGGTGGACACCGGGGAGCTGTTTTTT
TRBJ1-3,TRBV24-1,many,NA,CATPGRVATLWRNTIYF,TGTGCCACCCCCGGCCGCGTTGCGACGCTCTGGAGAAACACCATATATTTT
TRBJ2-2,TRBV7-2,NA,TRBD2,CASSRTSLGELFF,TGTGCCAGCAGTCGGACTAGCCTCGGGGAGCTGTTTTTT
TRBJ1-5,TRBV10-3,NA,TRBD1,CAISRGPGSQPQHF,TGTGCCATCAGCAGGGGGCCGGGCAGTCAGCCCCAGCATTTT
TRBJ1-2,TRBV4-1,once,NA,CASSQEEGWYTF,TGCGCCAGCAGCCAAGAGGAAGGGTGGTACACCTTC
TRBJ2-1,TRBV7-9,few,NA,CASSPRVRDEQFF,TGTGCCAGCAGCCCCAGGGTGAGGGATGAGCAGTTCTTC
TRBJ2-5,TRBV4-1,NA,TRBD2,CASSQGSVRGWGETQYF,TGCGCCAGCAGCCAAGGAAGCGTGCGGGGGTGGGGAGAGACCCAGTACTTC
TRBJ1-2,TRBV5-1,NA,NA,CASSPYSPFQRGYTF,TGCGCCAGCAGCCCTTACTCTCCGTTCCAGAGAGGCTACACCTTC
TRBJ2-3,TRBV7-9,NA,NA,CASSQSAFGADTQYF,TGTGCCAGCAGCCAATCCGCTTTCGGGGCAGATACGCAGTATTTT
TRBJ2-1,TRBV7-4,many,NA,CASTLSRSSSYNEQFF,TGTGCCAGCACCCTGAGCCGTTCTAGCTCCTACAATGAGCAGTTCTTC
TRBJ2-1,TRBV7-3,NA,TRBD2,CASSYTSGGTDEQFF,TGTGCCAGCAGCTACACTAGCGGGGGGACGGATGAGCAGTTCTTC
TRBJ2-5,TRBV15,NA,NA,CATSRDIGQETQYF,TGTGCCACCAGCAGAGATATCGGGCAAGAGACCCAGTACTTC
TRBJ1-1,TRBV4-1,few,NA,CASSHPTVRNTEAFF,TGCGCCAGCAGCCACCCCACCGTCCGGAACACTGAAGCTTTCTTT
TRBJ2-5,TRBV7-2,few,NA,CASSHYQETQYF,TGTGCCAGCAGCCATTATCAAGAGACCCAGTACTTC
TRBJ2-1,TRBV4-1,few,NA,CASSLIRRSNEQFF,TGCGCCAGCAGCCTCATCCGTCGCTCCAATGAGCAGTTCTTC
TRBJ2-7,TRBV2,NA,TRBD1,CASGGTGVHEQYF,TGTGCCAGCGGCGGGACAGGGGTCCACGAGCAGTACTTC
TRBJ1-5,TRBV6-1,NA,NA,CASGSLGSNQPQHF,TGTGCCAGCGGTTCCCTCGGTAGCAATCAGCCCCAGCATTTT
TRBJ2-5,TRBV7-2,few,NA,CASSLVARAGETQYF,TGTGCCAGCAGCTTAGTAGCCCGGGCCGGAGAGACCCAGTACTTC
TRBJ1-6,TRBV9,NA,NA,CASSVGGSNSPLHF,TGTGCCAGCAGCGTAGGGGGCTCTAATTCACCCCTCCACTTT
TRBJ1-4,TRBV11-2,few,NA,CASSFSGRDDEKLFF,TGTGCCAGCAGCTTCTCGGGCAGGGACGATGAAAAACTGTTTTTT
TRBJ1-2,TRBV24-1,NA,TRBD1,CATSAAGGGYTF,TGTGCCACCAGTGCGGCAGGGGGTGGCTACACCTTC
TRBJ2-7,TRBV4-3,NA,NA,CASSQARNYEQYF,TGCGCCAGCAGCCAAGCCCGGAACTACGAGCAGTACTTC
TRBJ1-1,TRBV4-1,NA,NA,CASRGHQRTEAFF,TGCGCCAGCAGAGGGCACCAGAGGACTGAAGCTTTCTTT
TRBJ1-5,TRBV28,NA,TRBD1,CASAQGASNQPQHF,TGTGCCAGTGCACAGGGGGCAAGCAATCAGCCCCAGCATTTT
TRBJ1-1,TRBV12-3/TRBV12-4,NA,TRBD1,CATRTGGENTEAFF,TGTGCCACCCGGACAGGGGGGGAGAACACTGAAGCTTTCTTT
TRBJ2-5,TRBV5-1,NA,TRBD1,CASSGGTGGETQYF,TGCGCCAGCAGCGGAGGGACAGGAGGGGAGACCCAGTACTTC
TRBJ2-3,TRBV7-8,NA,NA,CASRRMGLSTDTQYF,TGTGCCAGCAGGCGAATGGGACTCAGCACAGATACGCAGTATTTT
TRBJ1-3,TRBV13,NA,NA,CASSLGQYYSGNTIYF,TGTGCCAGCAGCTTAGGCCAGTATTACTCTGGAAACACCATATATTTT
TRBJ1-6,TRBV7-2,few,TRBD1,CASSLYPPDRGLVVYNSPLHF,TGTGCCAGCAGCTTATACCCGCCCGACAGGGGGCTGGTTGTTTATAATTCACCCCTCCACTTT
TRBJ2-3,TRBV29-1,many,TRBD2,CSVGTGGNTDTQYF,TGCAGCGTGGGGACGGGGGGGAACACAGATACGCAGTATTTT
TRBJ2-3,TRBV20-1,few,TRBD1,CSATPLGDRVLGSSTDTQYF,TGCAGTGCTACCCCCCTCGGGGACAGGGTGCTCGGATCCAGCACAGATACGCAGTATTTT
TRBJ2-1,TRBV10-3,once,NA,CAISEPGGQGGFFSYNEQFF,TGTGCCATCAGTGAGCCTGGGGGGCAGGGGGGTTTCTTCTCCTACAATGAGCAGTTCTTC
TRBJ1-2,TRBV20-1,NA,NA,CSARDLSGYTF,TGCAGTGCTAGAGATCTCTCTGGCTACACCTTC
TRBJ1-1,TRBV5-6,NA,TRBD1,CASSQTWTGPVGTEAFF,TGTGCCAGCAGCCAAACCTGGACAGGGCCGGTGGGCACTGAAGCTTTCTTT
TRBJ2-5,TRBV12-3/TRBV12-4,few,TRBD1,CASSRGQNQETQYF,TGTGCCAGCAGTCGGGGACAGAACCAAGAGACCCAGTACTTC
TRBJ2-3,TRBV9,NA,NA,CASSVATSAGIGSQYF,TGTGCCAGCAGCGTAGCTACGTCGGCAGGCATTGGCTCGCAGTATTTT
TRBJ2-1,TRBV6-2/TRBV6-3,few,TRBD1,CASSSWDRVYNEQFF,TGTGCCAGCAGCTCCTGGGACAGGGTCTACAATGAGCAGTTCTTC
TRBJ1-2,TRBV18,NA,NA,CASSPETGGVFYGYTF,TGTGCCAGCTCACCTGAAACAGGCGGTGTGTTCTATGGCTACACCTTC
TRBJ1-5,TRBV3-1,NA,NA,CASSPTLDSDQPQHF,TGTGCCAGCAGCCCCACCCTAGACAGCGATCAGCCCCAGCATTTT